This is a list of T cell receptor beta chains from one sample in a study of T cell repertoires in cytomegalovirus infection. Their antigen targets remain unknown. TCRdb itself ran the reads through MiXCR, one entry per CDR3 protein. Counted here are 300,000 to 400,000 distinct CDR3 sequences, just under 30% occurring once; the ten biggest clones make up roughly 20%. Sequencing was performed on cultured PBMCs, taken from culture after CMV antigen stimulation. The receptors here all came from a human donor in good health (CMV status not recorded). Some clones in this sample may be carry-over from other donors' samples. The CDR3 runs from the conserved cysteine through the conserved F or W. D genes are given only for firm matches. Only some rows state a clone size, as once, few, many or a class for expanded clones.

D gene | J gene | clone size | V gene | CDR3 protein | CDR3 DNA
TRBD1 | TRBJ2-5 | - | TRBV2 | CASRPGTGFQETQYF | TGTGCCAGCAGGCCCGGGACAGGATTTCAAGAGACCCAGTACTTC
TRBD1 | TRBJ1-6 | few | TRBV27 | CASSADRGSDSPLHF | TGTGCCAGCAGTGCCGACAGGGGGAGTGATTCACCCCTCCACTTT
- | TRBJ1-2 | - | TRBV10-3 | CAISEDRDGGYTF | TGTGCCATCAGTGAGGACCGAGATGGCGGCTACACCTTC
TRBD2 | TRBJ2-1 | few | TRBV7-2 | CASSLGLAVDEQFF | TGTGCCAGCAGCTTAGGACTAGCGGTTGATGAGCAGTTCTTC
TRBD1 | TRBJ2-6 | - | TRBV12-3/TRBV12-4 | CASSLSAGTGSSGANVLTF | TGTGCCAGCAGTTTGTCCGCCGGGACAGGTAGCTCTGGGGCCAACGTCCTGACTTTC
- | TRBJ2-7 | - | TRBV30 | CAWRESAGTTRQYF | TGTGCCTGGAGAGAAAGCGCCGGGACCACGAGGCAGTACTTC
- | TRBJ2-1 | - | TRBV9 | CASRRRDSAKHEQFF | TGTGCCAGCAGACGCCGGGACTCGGCGAAGCATGAGCAGTTCTTC
TRBD2 | TRBJ2-3 | - | TRBV5-1 | CASSPGLAGGLTDTQYF | TGCGCCAGCAGCCCCGGACTAGCGGGAGGGTTGACAGATACGCAGTATTTT
TRBD1 | TRBJ1-6 | many | TRBV12-3/TRBV12-4 | CASSLGQTAYNSPLHF | TGTGCCAGCAGTCTGGGACAGACTGCCTATAATTCACCCCTCCACTTT
- | TRBJ1-1 | many | TRBV7-6 | CASSSYTEAFF | TGTGCCAGCAGCTCCTACACTGAAGCTTTCTTT
TRBD1 | TRBJ1-2 | - | TRBV12-3/TRBV12-4 | CASSGDRDYGYTF | TGTGCCAGCAGTGGGGACAGGGACTATGGCTACACCTTC
TRBD1 | TRBJ1-1 | few | TRBV6-1 | CASSEGQGMNTEAFF | TGTGCCAGCAGTGAGGGACAGGGAATGAACACTGAAGCTTTCTTT
- | TRBJ2-5 | - | TRBV28 | CASSPSYETQYF | TGTGCCAGCAGTCCTTCCTACGAGACCCAGTACTTC
TRBD1 | TRBJ1-1 | few | TRBV19 | CASSIIDRDTEAFF | TGTGCCAGTAGTATTATCGACAGGGACACTGAAGCTTTCTTT
- | TRBJ2-3 | - | TRBV2 | CASSGRDMTQYF | TGTGCCAGCAGCGGTAGGGATATGACGCAGTATTTT
- | TRBJ1-2 | few | TRBV6-1 | CATIPGPRAYGYTF | TGTGCCACCATTCCGGGACCCAGGGCCTATGGCTACACCTTC
- | TRBJ2-7 | - | TRBV4-2 | CASSQGDSVYEQYF | TGTGCCAGCAGCCAAGGGGATAGCGTCTACGAGCAGTACTTC
TRBD1 | TRBJ1-5 | many | TRBV6-1 | CASIDRGSNQPQHF | TGTGCCAGCATCGACAGGGGTAGCAATCAGCCCCAGCATTTT
TRBD1 | TRBJ2-1 | few | TRBV7-9 | CASSHRGFNEQFF | TGTGCCAGCAGCCACAGGGGATTCAATGAGCAGTTCTTC
- | TRBJ1-1 | many | TRBV7-2 | CASSPSLRNTEAFF | TGTGCCAGCAGCCCATCCCTTAGGAACACTGAAGCTTTCTTT
TRBD2 | TRBJ2-7 | few | TRBV7-2 | CASSLGLAGVSEQYF | TGTGCCAGCAGCTTAGGGCTAGCGGGAGTGAGCGAGCAGTACTTC
- | TRBJ2-7 | few | TRBV28 | CASSSRGPYEQYF | TGTGCCAGCAGTTCGAGGGGCCCTTACGAGCAGTACTTC
- | TRBJ2-3 | many | TRBV5-5 | CASSLDPFPSTDTQYF | TGTGCCAGCAGCTTGGACCCCTTTCCTAGCACAGATACGCAGTATTTT
TRBD2 | TRBJ2-1 | - | TRBV7-2 | CASSLTAGPGREQFF | TGTGCCAGCAGCTTAACAGCGGGGCCTGGTCGCGAGCAGTTCTTC
- | TRBJ1-2 | - | TRBV6-8 | CASSYLDPNYGYTF | TGTGCCAGCAGTTACCTAGACCCTAACTATGGCTACACCTTC
TRBD1 | TRBJ1-6 | - | TRBV14 | CASSRTGGFYNSPLHF | TGTGCCAGCAGCCGGACAGGGGGCTTCTATAATTCACCCCTCCACTTT
- | TRBJ2-1 | - | TRBV19 | CASSRQSSYNEQFF | TGTGCCAGTAGTAGACAGAGCTCCTACAATGAGCAGTTCTTC
TRBD2 | TRBJ2-5 | few | TRBV7-8 | CASSLSETSGKVETQYF | TGTGCCAGCAGCTTATCGGAGACTAGCGGGAAGGTAGAGACCCAGTACTTC
- | TRBJ2-7 | few | TRBV18 | CASSQGSTAGEQYF | TGTGCCAGCTCACAGGGCAGCACCGCGGGCGAGCAGTACTTC
- | TRBJ1-5 | few | TRBV7-8 | CASSLGARGNQPQHF | TGTGCCAGCAGCTTAGGGGCCCGGGGCAATCAGCCCCAGCATTTT
- | TRBJ1-3 | many | TRBV9 | CASALSSGNTIYF | TGTGCCAGCGCGCTTAGCTCTGGAAACACCATATATTTT
- | TRBJ2-1 | few | TRBV4-1 | CASSQEQRPTYNEQFF | TGCGCCAGCAGCCAAGAGCAACGTCCTACCTACAATGAGCAGTTCTTC
- | TRBJ1-5 | many | TRBV7-2 | CASSPSGEDFGNQPQHF | TGTGCCAGCAGCCCATCGGGTGAGGATTTTGGCAATCAGCCCCAGCATTTT
- | TRBJ2-1 | - | TRBV5-1 | CASSADLALEQFF | TGCGCCAGCAGCGCGGATCTAGCGCTGGAGCAGTTCTTC
- | TRBJ2-3 | few | TRBV20-1 | CSAQPIRGRTDTQYF | TGCAGTGCACAACCCATTCGGGGTCGGACAGATACGCAGTATTTT
TRBD2 | TRBJ2-7 | few | TRBV6-1 | CASSQMTSGIYEQYF | TGTGCCAGCAGCCAGATGACTAGCGGGATCTACGAGCAGTACTTC
- | TRBJ2-3 | - | TRBV7-9 | CASSLFLTGTYTDTQYF | TGTGCCAGCAGCTTGTTCTTGACAGGAACCTACACAGATACGCAGTATTTT
TRBD2 | TRBJ2-2 | - | TRBV19 | CASSMKGLAANTGELFF | TGTGCCAGTAGTATGAAAGGACTAGCGGCGAACACCGGGGAGCTGTTTTTT
TRBD2 | TRBJ2-7 | - | TRBV7-2 | CASSGWTSRDYEQYF | TGTGCCAGCAGCGGGTGGACTAGCAGAGACTACGAGCAGTACTTC
- | TRBJ2-3 | - | TRBV18 | CASSQEGGYTDTQYF | TGTGCCAGCTCACAGGAGGGGGGTTACACAGATACGCAGTATTTT
- | TRBJ2-2 | - | TRBV24-1 | CATSAVGYSNTGELFF | TGTGCCACCAGTGCTGTCGGCTATTCGAACACCGGGGAGCTGTTTTTT
- | TRBJ1-2 | few | TRBV5-6 | CASSPTLSRGLKGYTF | TGTGCCAGCAGTCCGACTTTGTCCCGGGGTCTGAAGGGCTACACCTTC
- | TRBJ2-3 | - | TRBV7-3 | CASSLSRSTDTQYF | TGTGCCAGCAGCTTGAGTAGAAGCACAGATACGCAGTATTTT
- | TRBJ2-2 | - | TRBV12-3/TRBV12-4 | CASSFNPRFQRANTGELFF | TGTGCCAGCAGTTTTAACCCCCGCTTCCAGCGGGCTAACACCGGGGAGCTGTTTTTT
- | TRBJ2-7 | many | TRBV27 | CASSLLSSGAFSYEQYF | TGTGCCAGCAGTTTATTGTCCTCAGGGGCATTCTCCTACGAGCAGTACTTC
- | TRBJ2-3 | few | TRBV4-2 | CASSQDSYTDTQYF | TGTGCCAGCAGCCAAGACTCTTACACAGATACGCAGTATTTT
- | TRBJ1-3 | once | TRBV4-1 | CASSQYPDGRAGNTIYF | TGCGCCAGCAGCCAGTATCCCGATGGGAGGGCTGGAAACACCATATATTTT
TRBD1 | TRBJ2-7 | few | TRBV2 | CASSEGFQGQGYEQYF | TGTGCCAGCAGTGAAGGTTTTCAGGGACAGGGTTACGAGCAGTACTTC
TRBD2 | TRBJ2-7 | once | TRBV12-3/TRBV12-4 | CASSLGLAEEPTSGEQYF | TGTGCCAGCAGTCTGGGACTAGCGGAAGAACCGACCTCCGGCGAGCAGTACTTC
TRBD2 | TRBJ2-1 | few | TRBV7-3 | CASSLSLRGLAGSSYNEQFF | TGTGCCAGCAGCTTAAGTCTGAGGGGACTAGCGGGGAGCTCCTACAATGAGCAGTTCTTC
- | TRBJ2-5 | - | TRBV27 | CASSFGKGTQETQYF | TGTGCCAGCAGTTTCGGGAAGGGTACGCAAGAGACCCAGTACTTC